A single sample gave rise to the 30 T cell receptor beta chains below, sequenced in a study of T-cell reconstitution after alpha-beta-depleted transplantation in children. Preparation of the TCRbeta library involved a method that used unique molecular identifiers. TCRdb reprocessed the PCR reads via MiXCR and lists one record per CDR3 protein. This table holds roughly 670,000 distinct CDR3 sequences, around 12% found once. The source material was PBMCs, sampled before TCRalphabeta/CD19-depleted stem cell transplant. Receptors originate from a girl aged 2 to 9 with congenital amegakaryocytic thrombocytopenia, due to receive a stem cell transplant.

This clonotype was counted many times. The chain couples TRBV4-1 to TRBJ2-3; possible D gene TRBD1, 6 bases. V was shortened by 3 bases and J by 0 bases, with 16 bases between the two germline ends. Germline values: CDR1 MGHRA, CDR2 YSYEKL. The length of the CDR3 is 17 residues. The CDR3 DNA reads TGCGCCAGCAGCCAGGGGGCATCCGCGATCAGCACAGATACGCAGTATTTT. It codes for CASSQGASAISTDTQYF.

The genes are TRBV7-9 and TRBJ2-3, with 8 bases aligning to TRBD2. J lost 1 base, V lost 5 bases, and 11 bases had no gene match. The CDR3 sequence is 17 residues long. Germline V lookup: CDR1 SEHNR, CDR2 FQNEAQ (reference sequence). In DNA form, the CDR3 reads TGTGCCAGCAGCGTCACAACCGCGACTAGCGGCACAGATACGCAGTATTTT. Its translation is CASSVTTATSGTDTQYF.

The genes are TRBV10-3 and TRBJ2-1; D is perhaps TRBD1 (6 bases). Germline CDR1 reads ENHRY; CDR2 reads SYGVKD. The CDR3 extends over 15 amino acids. V lost 2 bases and J lost 0, with 8 bases in between. CDR3 amino acids: CAISETGSSYNEQFF. In DNA, the CDR3 is TGTGCCATCAGTGAGACAGGGAGCTCCTACAATGAGCAGTTCTTC.

This clonotype turned up a few times. This sequence joins TRBV2 and TRBJ2-1; TRBD1 or TRBD2 may be the D gene (6 bases each). The CDR3 is 16 residues long. Trimming stripped 2 bases from V and 5 bases from J, with 16 bases between. Germline loops: CDR1 SNHLY, CDR2 FYNNEI. CDR3: CASSEWGAVADNEQFF. CDR3 sequence (DNA): TGTGCCAGCAGTGAATGGGGGGCCGTTGCGGACAATGAGCAGTTCTTC.

This clonotype was seen a handful of times. This chain joins TRBV5-1 and TRBJ2-1, with 9 nucleotides matching TRBD2. With 4 bases clipped from V and 6 bases from J, the junction kept 8 bases outside the gene matches. The CDR3 runs to 15 residues. Germline V gene data show CDR1 as SGHRS and CDR2 as YFSETQ. CDR3: CASSPGLATRNEQFF. CDR3 bases: TGCGCCAGCAGCCCCGGACTAGCGACCCGCAATGAGCAGTTCTTC.

This rearrangement joins TRBV7-2 to TRBJ2-1; TRBD1 matches 12 bases. The CDR3 contains 16 residues. Germline CDR1 and CDR2: SGHTA and FQGNSA. V trimming: 1 base; J trimming: 6 bases; junction bases outside the gene matches: 4. CDR3 sequence: CASSLEGQGAGNEQFF. The CDR3 DNA follows: TGTGCCAGCAGCTTAGAGGGACAGGGGGCGGGCAATGAGCAGTTCTTC. Variable domain in full (rest from reference TRBV7-2 and TRBJ2-1): GAGVSQSPSNKVTEKGKDVELRCDPISGHTALYWYRQSLGQGLEFLIYFQGNSAPDKSGLPSDRFSAERTGGSVSTLTIQRTQQEDSAVYLCASSLEGQGAGNEQFFGPGTRLTVL.

This clonotype was seen a few times. The V gene is TRBV12-3 or TRBV12-4, the J gene TRBJ2-5; possibly TRBD2 for D (6 bases). This CDR3 comprises 13 residues. Trimming pared 6 bases from V and 4 bases from J, leaving 12 bases between. The CDR3 region is CASSRDFLETQYF. The CDR3 DNA sequence: TGTGCCAGCAGCCGGGACTTTCTAGAGACCCAGTACTTC.

This clonotype was seen at least ten times. This chain joins TRBV6-6 and TRBJ2-5, with D hard to call. This CDR3 is 12 amino acids long. Germline V gene sequence: CDR1 MNHNY, CDR2 SVGAGI (reference sequence). Trimming pared 6 bases from V and 5 bases from J, leaving 10 bases between. CDR3 residues: CASRLRSETQYF. CDR3 coding DNA: TGTGCCAGCAGACTAAGGTCTGAGACCCAGTACTTC.

A few counts support this clonotype. The V and J genes are TRBV25-1 and TRBJ2-1; 8 nucleotides line up with TRBD1. V lost 6 bases to trimming and J lost 1 base; unmatched junction nucleotides: 2. There are 14 residues in the CDR3. Germline CDR1 and CDR2: MGHDK and SYGVNS. In nucleotides, the CDR3 is TGTGCCAGCAGGCACAGGGGGTCCTACAATGAGCAGTTCTTC. Translating gives CASRHRGSYNEQFF.

This clonotype was seen more than once but under ten times. The V gene is TRBV5-4, the J gene TRBJ2-3, with 11 bases that match TRBD2. Germline CDR1 SGHNT, CDR2 YYREEE (reference sequence). The CDR3 spans 17 residues. The ends lost 4 bases at V and 2 bases at J; junction bases unmatched: 9. This CDR3 is CASSPFLAGGPTDTQYF. The CDR3 nucleotides read TGTGCCAGCAGCCCATTTCTAGCGGGAGGACCCACAGATACGCAGTATTTT.

This clonotype was found many times. The gene calls are TRBV20-1 and TRBJ2-7; possibly TRBD2 for D (5 bases). The CDR3 has 14 residues. Trimming cost V 5 bases and J 0 bases, with 14 bases left between them. Germline CDR1 reads DFQATT; CDR2 reads SNEGSKA (reference sequence). The DNA for the CDR3 is TGCAGTGCTGGCCGATCCGGGAACTCCTACGAGCAGTACTTC. This encodes CSAGRSGNSYEQYF.

With regard to this clonotype: This sequence may be a read error, since a much larger clone differs from it by one base. The chain is built from TRBV6-1 and TRBJ1-1; D ambiguous. V lost 6 bases and J lost 10, with 15 bases in between. This CDR3 is built from 12 residues. Germline V gives CDR1 MNHNS, CDR2 SASEGT. The chain's CDR3 is CASRSGSPGAFF. CDR3 sequence (DNA): TGTGCCAGCAGAAGCGGTTCCCCTGGAGCTTTCTTT.

This chain links TRBV4-1 with TRBJ2-2, with D perhaps matching TRBD2 (6 bases). Deletions cut 11 bases from V and 6 bases from J, with 16 bases between. CDR1 and CDR2 from the germline V gene are MGHRA and YSYEKL. The CDR3 is 13 residues long. CDR3 loop: CASEGLMPGELFF. In DNA form, the CDR3 reads TGCGCCTCCGAGGGACTGATGCCCGGGGAGCTGTTTTTT.

Ten or more counts support this clonotype. This sequence joins TRBV29-1 and TRBJ1-1, with no clear D. Trimming took off 6 bases at V and 0 bases at J, with 17 bases between the two ends. The CDR3 extends over 15 amino acids. Germline CDR1 SQVTM, CDR2 ANQGSEA. The CDR3 region has the DNA TGCAGCGTATTGATTGTGGGCTCCATGAACACTGAAGCTTTCTTT. Its protein is CSVLIVGSMNTEAFF.

This clonotype was recorded many times. The chain combines TRBV20-1 with TRBJ2-5, with D possibly matching TRBD2 (6 bases). V lost 5 bases and J lost 0, with 16 bases in between. This CDR3 comprises 15 residues. The germline V gene encodes CDR1 DFQATT and CDR2 SNEGSKA (reference sequence). CDR3 amino acids: CSAPNSGNNQETQYF. Written as DNA, the CDR3 is TGCAGTGCTCCAAATAGCGGAAACAACCAAGAGACCCAGTACTTC.

This clonotype was seen a handful of times. The chain combines TRBV29-1 with TRBJ2-5, with a tentative D call TRBD2 (6 bases). Germline-derived CDR1 and CDR2 are SQVTM and ANQGSEA. The CDR3 length is 14 residues. The DNA for the CDR3 is TGCAGACCAGGCGAAGGTGGCGGGAAAGAGACCCAGTACTTC. It yields the protein CRPGEGGGKETQYF.

Ten or more counts support this clonotype. This sequence joins TRBV5-1 and TRBJ1-1; D gene ambiguous. The CDR3 totals 14 residues. CDR1 SGHRS and CDR2 YFSETQ come from the germline V gene. Trimming removed 0 bases at V and 1 base at J, with 7 bases between. In DNA form, the CDR3 reads TGCGCCAGCAGCTTGGAGCCGAGGAACACTGAAGCTTTCTTT. As protein: CASSLEPRNTEAFF.

In this sample, this clonotype turned up many times. The V call is TRBV27, the J call TRBJ2-2, with unresolved D. Trimming left V 6 bases short and J 6 bases short, with 11 bases between. This CDR3 spans 13 amino acids. Germline loops: CDR1 MNHEY, CDR2 SMNVEV (reference sequence). The CDR3 DNA sequence: TGTGCCAGCAGAATACAACAAGCCGGGGAGCTGTTTTTT. Translated, it gives CASRIQQAGELFF.

This clonotype was recorded at least ten times. The gene calls are TRBV5-1 and TRBJ2-3; 9 bases agree with TRBD1. Germline V gene data show CDR1 as SGHRS and CDR2 as YFSETQ. CDR3 length equals 15 residues. J lost 2 bases, V lost 3 bases, and 4 bases had no gene match. The CDR3 DNA reads as TGCGCCAGCAGCTCGGGACAGGGTAACACAGATACGCAGTATTTT. Translation gives CASSSGQGNTDTQYF.

This clonotype occurred many times. The chain uses TRBV20-1 and TRBJ2-2; 8 bases align to TRBD2. Germline V CDR1 and CDR2: DFQATT, SNEGSKA (reference sequence). The CDR3 is 21 residues long. V dropped 2 bases and J dropped 4; count of bases not matched to a gene: 24. The CDR3 region is CSARKSPGHTMTSVGTGELFF. The CDR3 DNA follows: TGCAGTGCTAGAAAGAGTCCGGGACACACGATGACTAGCGTGGGCACCGGGGAGCTGTTTTTT.

This clonotype was counted at least ten times. This chain links TRBV4-1 with TRBJ2-5; D ambiguous. This CDR3 has 12 residues. V was clipped by 4 bases and J by 0 bases, with 3 bases between them. Per the germline V gene, CDR1 is MGHRA and CDR2 is YSYEKL. The CDR3 bases are TGCGCCAGCAGCCGGAACCAAGAGACCCAGTACTTC. Amino acids: CASSRNQETQYF.

This clonotype was seen repeatedly, ten times or more. The V call is TRBV20-1, the J call TRBJ2-1, with 8 bases matching TRBD2. The CDR3 is 14 amino acids. The germline V gene encodes CDR1 DFQATT and CDR2 SNEGSKA (reference sequence). Losses at the gene ends were 6 bases for V and 2 bases for J; bases not matched to a gene: 6. Here the CDR3 reads CSAPTSEPYNEQFF. CDR3 nucleotides: TGCAGTGCCCCGACTAGCGAACCCTACAATGAGCAGTTCTTC.

This clonotype has a handful of counts. The chain uses TRBV4-1 and TRBJ2-6; D is undetermined. The CDR3 sequence is 17 residues long. V lost 0 bases and J 2 bases, leaving 11 bases between the germline ends. Germline CDR1 reads MGHRA; CDR2 reads YSYEKL. In DNA, the CDR3 is TGCGCCAGCAGCCAAGAAAGGAGTAGCACTGGGGCCAACGTCCTGACTTTC. It encodes CASSQERSSTGANVLTF.

Many counts were recorded for this clonotype. The gene calls are TRBV5-1 and TRBJ1-2; perhaps TRBD1 as D (5 bases). Trimming shortened V by 4 bases and J by 7 bases, and 17 bases separated the two germline ends. Per germline, CDR1 SGHRS and CDR2 YFSETQ. The CDR3 totals 14 residues. CDR3: CASSPHQRGSGYTF. Written as DNA, the CDR3 is TGCGCCAGCAGCCCACACCAAAGGGGTTCTGGCTACACCTTC.

This clonotype was picked up a small number of times. This sequence joins TRBV11-2 and TRBJ2-1; D not resolved. CDR3 length: 16 amino acids. Germline CDR1 reads SGHAT; CDR2 reads FQNNGV. Trimming removed 3 bases from V and 8 bases from J, with 20 bases in between. The CDR3 here is CASSLRPRDVVHEQFF. CDR3 in DNA: TGTGCCAGCAGCTTGAGACCCCGTGACGTTGTCCATGAGCAGTTCTTC.

This clonotype came up many times. The genes are TRBV5-1 and TRBJ1-2; TRBD1 agrees at 10 bases. The CDR3 loop spans 15 amino acids. The V segment lost 0 bases and the J segment 7 bases; nucleotides outside the gene matches: 6. Germline CDR1 SGHRS, CDR2 YFSETQ. CDR3 bases: TGCGCCAGCAGCTTGGGACTGACAGGGGGCGTTGGCTACACCTTC. It specifies CASSLGLTGGVGYTF.

This clonotype was picked up many times. The chain carries TRBV7-8 and TRBJ2-3, with D uncertain. Germline V gene lookup returns CDR1 SGHVS and CDR2 FQNEAQ. Between the trimmed V and J ends, which lost 7 bases and 2 bases, there was a span of 16 bases. This CDR3 is built from 15 residues. The CDR3 spells CASIPRGINTDTQYF. The CDR3 region has the DNA TGTGCCAGCATCCCCCGAGGAATCAACACAGATACGCAGTATTTT.

The chain recombines TRBV5-8 with TRBJ2-6; D not certain. CDR3 length: 16 residues. The germline V and J ends were trimmed by 0 bases and 0 bases, with 7 bases remaining between them. CDR1 SGHTS and CDR2 YDEGEE come from the germline V gene. The CDR3 nucleotides are TGTGCCAGCAGCTTGGTCGGCCGCTCTGGGGCCAACGTCCTGACTTTC. Translating gives CASSLVGRSGANVLTF.

The V call is TRBV20-1, the J call TRBJ2-3, with D perhaps given as TRBD1 or TRBD2 (5 bases each). This CDR3 has 18 amino acids. Germline-derived CDR1 and CDR2 are DFQATT and SNEGSKA (reference sequence). The germline V and J ends were trimmed by 6 bases and 2 bases, with 27 bases remaining between them. CDR3 sequence: CSARGRFGADHNTDTQYF. CDR3 in DNA: TGCAGTGCGAGGGGACGTTTCGGCGCCGATCACAACACAGATACGCAGTATTTT.

This clonotype was found many times. The chain has TRBV6-2 or TRBV6-3 and TRBJ1-1; no definite D call. Germline CDR1 and CDR2: MNHEY and SVGEGT. Trimming cost V 7 bases and J 0 bases, with 12 bases left between them. The CDR3 contains 14 residues. Written as DNA, the CDR3 is TGTGCCAGCACCAAGGCGGCCATGAACACTGAAGCTTTCTTT. Protein product: CASTKAAMNTEAFF.